The 9 T cell receptor beta chains below all came from one sample that was sequenced in a study of CD4+ T cells in melanoma. This table comes from immunoSEQ multiplex PCR, and its TCRdb copy is limited to in-frame clones, with some not included. Of fewer than 20,000 clones listed, around 77% are singletons. Sequencing was carried out using cells from a culture (not recorded whether cultured in vitro). The receptor source for this set is a human donor with melanoma.

In nucleotides, the CDR3 is TGTGCCAGCAGTTTTGACAGGGAGTCCGGGGAGCTGTTTTTT. Encoded protein: CASSFDRESGELFF. This sequence joins TRBV28 and TRBJ2-2; 7 bases are shared with TRBD1. In germline, CDR1 is MDHEN, CDR2 SYDVKM. The CDR3 spans 14 residues. V was clipped by 3 bases and J by 6 bases; unmatched bases: 4.

The chain links TRBV11-2 to TRBJ1-2; 9 bases line up with TRBD1. This CDR3 has 14 residues. The junction had 7 bases not matched to a gene; V was cut back by 5 bases and J by 6 bases. Germline loops: CDR1 SGHAT, CDR2 FQNNGV. This chain's CDR3 is CASSPTGQGNGYTF. The CDR3 region has the DNA TGTGCCAGCAGCCCGACGGGACAGGGAAATGGCTACACCTTC.

For the CDR3, the DNA is TGTGCCAGCAGCTTGGTATGGGACAGCTCCTACGAGCAGTACTTC. Its translation is CASSLVWDSSYEQYF. This rearrangement joins TRBV5-5 to TRBJ2-7; 7 bases align to TRBD1. This CDR3 has 15 residues. Germline V gene data show CDR1 as SGHKS and CDR2 as YYEKEE (reference sequence). The trim removed 0 bases at V and 0 bases at J, leaving 3 bases unmatched.

In its sample, this clone was seen once. The chain combines TRBV2 with TRBJ2-2; no definite D call. CDR1 and CDR2 from the germline V gene are SNHLY and FYNNEI. V was trimmed by 6 bases and J by 6 bases, leaving 11 bases between them. This CDR3 is built from 13 residues. The CDR3 region has the DNA TGTGCCAGCAGCCCCGTGTGGGCCGGGGAGCTGTTTTTT. This translates into CASSPVWAGELFF.

In DNA form, the CDR3 reads TGTGCCAGCAGTAGGGGAATTACGGAGACCCAGTACTTC. It is translated as CASSRGITETQYF. The rearrangement links TRBV6-1 to TRBJ2-5; possibly TRBD1 for D (5 bases). The CDR3 extends over 13 amino acids. V was shortened by 5 bases and J by 5 bases, with 12 bases between the two germline ends. Germline lookup yields CDR1 MNHNS and CDR2 SASEGT.

In this sample, this clone turned up once. The chain couples TRBV5-1 to TRBJ1-4, with D hard to call. V lost 2 bases and J lost 8, with 13 bases in between. This CDR3 contains 14 residues. Germline-derived CDR1 and CDR2 are SGHRS and YFSETQ. The CDR3 loop is CASSFGHLREKLFF. DNA of the CDR3: TGCGCCAGCAGCTTTGGGCACCTCAGGGAAAAACTGTTTTTT.

This chain uses TRBV6-5 with TRBJ1-2, with a possible D match to TRBD1 (5 bases). Germline CDR1 and CDR2: MNHEY and SVGAGI. V was clipped by 5 bases and J by 6 bases, with 16 bases between them. This CDR3 has 14 residues. The CDR3 here is CASSTWGERDGYTF. Written as DNA, the CDR3 is TGTGCCAGCAGTACGTGGGGCGAGAGGGATGGCTACACCTTC.

This rearrangement joins TRBV18 to TRBJ2-7; 8 nucleotides match TRBD1. The CDR3 has 16 residues. Trimming cost V 6 bases and J 3 bases; bases outside gene matches: 13. Germline V gives CDR1 KGHSH, CDR2 LQKENI. The CDR3 spells CASSHGTGRRGYEQYF. As DNA, the CDR3 is TGTGCCAGCTCCCATGGGACAGGCCGACGGGGCTACGAGCAGTACTTC.

The chain joins TRBV29-1 to TRBJ1-1, with D possibly matching TRBD1 (5 bases). The CDR3 has 15 amino acids. CDR1 is SQVTM and CDR2 is ANQGSEA in the germline V gene. V dropped 5 bases and J dropped 5 bases, with 21 bases sitting between them. The CDR3 DNA reads as TGCAGCGTTATCCCAGGGAATTTGGGGAGTACTGAAGCTTTCTTT. It codes for CSVIPGNLGSTEAFF.